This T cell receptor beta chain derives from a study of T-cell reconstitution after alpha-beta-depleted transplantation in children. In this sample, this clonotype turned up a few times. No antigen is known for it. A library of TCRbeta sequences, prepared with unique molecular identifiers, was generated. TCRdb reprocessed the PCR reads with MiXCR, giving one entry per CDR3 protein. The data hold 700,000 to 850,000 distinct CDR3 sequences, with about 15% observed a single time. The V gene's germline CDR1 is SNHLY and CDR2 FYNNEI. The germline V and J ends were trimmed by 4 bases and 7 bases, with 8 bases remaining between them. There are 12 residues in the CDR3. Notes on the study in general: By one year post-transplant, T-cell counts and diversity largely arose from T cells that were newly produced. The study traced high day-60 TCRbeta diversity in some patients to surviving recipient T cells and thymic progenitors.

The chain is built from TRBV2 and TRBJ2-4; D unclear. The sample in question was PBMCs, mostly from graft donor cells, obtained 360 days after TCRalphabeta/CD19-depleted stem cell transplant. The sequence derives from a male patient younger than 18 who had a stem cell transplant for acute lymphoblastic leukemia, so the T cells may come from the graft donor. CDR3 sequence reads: CASSVLSNIQYF. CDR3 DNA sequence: TGTGCCAGCAGTGTCCTGAGTAACATTCAGTACTTC.